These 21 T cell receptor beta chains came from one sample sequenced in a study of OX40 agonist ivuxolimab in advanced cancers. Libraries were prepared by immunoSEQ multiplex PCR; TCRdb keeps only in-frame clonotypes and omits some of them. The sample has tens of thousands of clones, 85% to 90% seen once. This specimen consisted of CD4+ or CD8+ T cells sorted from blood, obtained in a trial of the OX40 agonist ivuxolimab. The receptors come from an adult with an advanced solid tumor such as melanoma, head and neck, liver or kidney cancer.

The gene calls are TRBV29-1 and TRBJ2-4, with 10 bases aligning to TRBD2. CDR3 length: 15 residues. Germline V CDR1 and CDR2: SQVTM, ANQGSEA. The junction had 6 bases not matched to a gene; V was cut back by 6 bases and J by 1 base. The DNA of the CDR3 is TGCAGCGTCGCCGGGACTAGCGAGGCCAAAAACATTCAGTACTTC. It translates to CSVAGTSEAKNIQYF.

CDR3 sequence: CASALQGLPYNEQFF. The CDR3 bases are TGTGCCAGCGCCCTACAAGGGTTGCCCTACAATGAGCAGTTCTTC. The chain recombines TRBV25-1 with TRBJ2-1; D gene ambiguous. Germline V gene sequence: CDR1 MGHDK, CDR2 SYGVNS. The V end lost 8 bases, the J end lost 2 bases, and 16 bases lay between the germline ends. The CDR3 length is 15 residues.

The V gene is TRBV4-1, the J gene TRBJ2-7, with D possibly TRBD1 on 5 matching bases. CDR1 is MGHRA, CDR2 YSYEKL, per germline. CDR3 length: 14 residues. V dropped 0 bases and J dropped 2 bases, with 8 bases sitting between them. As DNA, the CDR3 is TGCGCCAGCAGCCAAGATCAGGGAACCTACGAGCAGTACTTC. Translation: CASSQDQGTYEQYF.

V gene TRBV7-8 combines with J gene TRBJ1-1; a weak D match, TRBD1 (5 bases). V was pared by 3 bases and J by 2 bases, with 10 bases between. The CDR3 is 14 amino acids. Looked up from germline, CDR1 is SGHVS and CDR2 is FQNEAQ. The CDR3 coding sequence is TGTGCCAGCAGCTTGACAGAGCTCAACACTGAAGCTTTCTTT. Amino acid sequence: CASSLTELNTEAFF.

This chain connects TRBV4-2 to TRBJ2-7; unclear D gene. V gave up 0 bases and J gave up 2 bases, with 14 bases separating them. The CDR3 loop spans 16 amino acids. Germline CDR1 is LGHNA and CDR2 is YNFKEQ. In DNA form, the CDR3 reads TGTGCCAGCAGCCAAGACGCGGTTGGGATTCCCTACGAGCAGTACTTC. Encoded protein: CASSQDAVGIPYEQYF.

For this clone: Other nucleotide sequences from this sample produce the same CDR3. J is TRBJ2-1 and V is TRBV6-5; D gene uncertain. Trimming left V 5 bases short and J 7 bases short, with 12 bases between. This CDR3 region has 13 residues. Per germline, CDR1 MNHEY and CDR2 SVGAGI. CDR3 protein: CASSNMGGNEQFF. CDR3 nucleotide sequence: TGTGCCAGCAGTAATATGGGTGGGAATGAGCAGTTCTTC.

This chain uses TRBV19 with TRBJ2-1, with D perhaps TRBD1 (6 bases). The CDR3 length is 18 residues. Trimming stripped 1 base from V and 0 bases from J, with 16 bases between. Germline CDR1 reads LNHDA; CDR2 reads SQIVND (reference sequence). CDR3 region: CASSIVLIRGYSYNEQFF. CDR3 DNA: TGTGCCAGTAGTATAGTCCTGATTAGGGGGTACTCCTACAATGAGCAGTTCTTC.

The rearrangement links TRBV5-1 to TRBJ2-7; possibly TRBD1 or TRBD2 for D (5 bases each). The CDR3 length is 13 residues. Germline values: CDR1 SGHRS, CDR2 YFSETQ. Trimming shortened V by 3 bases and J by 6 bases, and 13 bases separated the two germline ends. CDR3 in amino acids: CASSSNFGGEQYF. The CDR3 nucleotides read TGCGCCAGCAGCTCTAATTTTGGGGGCGAGCAGTACTTC.

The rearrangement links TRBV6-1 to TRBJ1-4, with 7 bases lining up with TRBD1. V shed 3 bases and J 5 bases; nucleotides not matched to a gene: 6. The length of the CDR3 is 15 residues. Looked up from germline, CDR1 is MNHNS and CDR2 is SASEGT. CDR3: CASSESGTVNEKLFF. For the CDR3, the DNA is TGTGCCAGCAGTGAGTCCGGGACAGTAAATGAAAAACTGTTTTTT.

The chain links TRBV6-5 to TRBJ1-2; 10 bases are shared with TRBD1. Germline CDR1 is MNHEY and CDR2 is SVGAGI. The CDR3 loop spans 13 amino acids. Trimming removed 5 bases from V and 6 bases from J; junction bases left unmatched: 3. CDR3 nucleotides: TGTGCCAGCAGTGACGGGACAGGGGATGGCTACACCTTC. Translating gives CASSDGTGDGYTF.

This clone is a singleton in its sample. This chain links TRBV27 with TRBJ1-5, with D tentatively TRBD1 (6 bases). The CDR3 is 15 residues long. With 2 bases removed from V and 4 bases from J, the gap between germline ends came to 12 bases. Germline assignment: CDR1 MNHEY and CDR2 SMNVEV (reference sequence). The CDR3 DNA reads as TGTGCCAGCAGTTTACTAGGAGGGGGGAATCAGCCCCAGCATTTT. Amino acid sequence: CASSLLGGGNQPQHF.

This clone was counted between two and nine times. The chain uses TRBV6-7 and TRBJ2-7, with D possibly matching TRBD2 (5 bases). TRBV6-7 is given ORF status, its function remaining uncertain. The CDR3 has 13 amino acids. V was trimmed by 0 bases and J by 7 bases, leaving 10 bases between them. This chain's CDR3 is CASSYSIRREQYF. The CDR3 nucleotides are TGTGCCAGCAGTTACTCGATTAGGAGGGAGCAGTACTTC.

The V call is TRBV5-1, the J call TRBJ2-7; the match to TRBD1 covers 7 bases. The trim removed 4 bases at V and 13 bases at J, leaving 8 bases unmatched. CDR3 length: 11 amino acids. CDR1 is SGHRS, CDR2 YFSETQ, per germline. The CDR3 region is CASSADRDRYF. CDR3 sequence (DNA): TGCGCCAGCAGCGCCGACAGGGACCGATACTTC.

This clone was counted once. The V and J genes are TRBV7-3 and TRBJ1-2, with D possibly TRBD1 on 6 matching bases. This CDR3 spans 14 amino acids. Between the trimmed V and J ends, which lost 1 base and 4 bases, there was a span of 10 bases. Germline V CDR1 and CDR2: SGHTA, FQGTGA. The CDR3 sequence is CASSLNPGAYGYTF. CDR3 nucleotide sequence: TGTGCCAGCAGCTTAAACCCAGGGGCCTATGGCTACACCTTC. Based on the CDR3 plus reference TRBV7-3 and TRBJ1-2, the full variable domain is GAGVSQTPSNKVTEKGKYVELRCDPISGHTALYWYRQSLGQGPEFLIYFQGTGAADDSGLPNDRFFAVRPEGSVSTLKIQRTERGDSAVYLCASSLNPGAYGYTFGSGTRLTVV.

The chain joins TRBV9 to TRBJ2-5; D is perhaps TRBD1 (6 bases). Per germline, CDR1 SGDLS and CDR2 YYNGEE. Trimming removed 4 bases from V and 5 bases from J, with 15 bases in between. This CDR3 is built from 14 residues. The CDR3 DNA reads TGTGCCAGCAGCCCAGGGGCAGGGTCGGAGACCCAGTACTTC. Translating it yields CASSPGAGSETQYF.

The CDR3 region has the DNA TGTGCCAGCAGCAAGACAGGGGGTGGCTCTGAAGCTTTCTTT. The encoded protein is CASSKTGGGSEAFF. The chain employs TRBV6-5 and TRBJ1-1; the match to TRBD1 covers 9 bases. Looked up from germline, CDR1 is MNHEY and CDR2 is SVGAGI. The CDR3 is 14 amino acids. V lost 6 bases, J lost 6 bases, and 8 bases stayed unmatched.

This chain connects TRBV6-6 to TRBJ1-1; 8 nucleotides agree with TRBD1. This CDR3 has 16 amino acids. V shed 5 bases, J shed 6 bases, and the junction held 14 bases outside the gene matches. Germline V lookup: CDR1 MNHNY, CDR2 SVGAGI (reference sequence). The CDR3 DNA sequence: TGTGCCAGCAGTCGCCCGGGGACAGGTATTATCGCTGAAGCTTTCTTT. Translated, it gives CASSRPGTGIIAEAFF.

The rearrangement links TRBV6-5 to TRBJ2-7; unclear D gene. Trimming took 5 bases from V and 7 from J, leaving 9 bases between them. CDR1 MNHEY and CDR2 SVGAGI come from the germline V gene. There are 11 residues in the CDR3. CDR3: CASSEAQEQYF. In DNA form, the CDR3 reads TGTGCCAGCAGTGAAGCACAAGAGCAGTACTTC.

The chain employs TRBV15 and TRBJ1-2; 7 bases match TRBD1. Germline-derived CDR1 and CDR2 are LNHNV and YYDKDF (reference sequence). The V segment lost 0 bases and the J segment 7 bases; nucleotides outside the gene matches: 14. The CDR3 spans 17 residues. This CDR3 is CATSRDYEQGRQVGYTF. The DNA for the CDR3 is TGTGCCACCAGCAGAGATTACGAACAGGGGCGCCAGGTTGGCTACACCTTC.

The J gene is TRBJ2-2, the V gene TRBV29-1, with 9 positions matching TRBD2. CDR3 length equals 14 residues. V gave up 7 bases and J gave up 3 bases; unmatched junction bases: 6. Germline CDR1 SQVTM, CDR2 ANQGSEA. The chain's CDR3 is CSGAVAGDTGELFF. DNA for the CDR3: TGCAGCGGGGCGGTAGCGGGAGACACCGGGGAGCTGTTTTTT.

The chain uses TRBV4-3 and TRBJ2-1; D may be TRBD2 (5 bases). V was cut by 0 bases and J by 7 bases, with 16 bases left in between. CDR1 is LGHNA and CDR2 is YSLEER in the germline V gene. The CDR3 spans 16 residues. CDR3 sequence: CASSQDPWASSNEQFF. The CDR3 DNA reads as TGCGCCAGCAGCCAAGATCCATGGGCTAGCTCAAATGAGCAGTTCTTC.